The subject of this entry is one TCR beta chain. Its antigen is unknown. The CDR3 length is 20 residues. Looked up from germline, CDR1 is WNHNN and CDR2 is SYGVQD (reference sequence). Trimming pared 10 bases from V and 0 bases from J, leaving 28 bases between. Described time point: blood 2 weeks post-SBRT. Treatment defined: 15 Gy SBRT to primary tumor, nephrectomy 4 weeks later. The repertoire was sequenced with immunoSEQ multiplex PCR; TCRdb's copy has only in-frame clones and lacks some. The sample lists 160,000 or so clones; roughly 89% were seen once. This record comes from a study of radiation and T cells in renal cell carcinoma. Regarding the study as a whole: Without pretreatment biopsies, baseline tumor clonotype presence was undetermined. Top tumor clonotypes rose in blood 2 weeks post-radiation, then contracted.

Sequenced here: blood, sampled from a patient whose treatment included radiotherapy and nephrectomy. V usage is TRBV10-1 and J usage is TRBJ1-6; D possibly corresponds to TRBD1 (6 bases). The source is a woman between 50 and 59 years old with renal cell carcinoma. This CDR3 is CATKGEGTQDHSSYNSPLHF. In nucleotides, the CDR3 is TGCGCCACCAAGGGGGAGGGGACTCAAGACCATAGCTCCTATAATTCACCCCTCCACTTT.